The entry that follows covers one TCR beta chain sequence. Its antigen is not identified. 200 to 250 ng DNA, about 28,000 T cell genomes, went into each sorted-subset replicate PCR. Measured with immunoSEQ multiplex PCR; TCRdb has only the in-frame clones, and not every one. Of under 1,100,000 clones listed, around 74% are singletons. This specimen comes from a study of shared clonotypes between healthy human individuals. Overall study: Each donor had three CD4 naive, three CD4 memory, two CD8 naive and one CD8 memory plate.

The study's findings and limits: Naive subsets, compared against memory subsets, generally had larger estimated richness values.

This CDR3 comprises 13 residues. The ends were cut back, 0 bases at V and 5 bases at J, with 7 bases in the middle. Germline V gives CDR1 SGHVS, CDR2 FQNEAQ. This chain joins TRBV7-8 and TRBJ1-2, with D unresolved. The sequencing input was memory CD4+ T cells sorted from blood. Subset in this sample: CD45RA-negative fraction. This TCR derives from a man aged 18 to 30 in good health. The CDR3 sequence: CASSLAIQYGYTF. The CDR3 nucleotides read TGTGCCAGCAGCTTAGCGATACAGTATGGCTACACCTTC.